Below are 31 T cell receptor beta chains sequenced from a single sample in a study of TIL therapy for anti-PD-1-resistant metastatic lung cancer. Time point defined: pre-treatment sample, taken before nivolumab and TIL therapy. The libraries were made with immunoSEQ v3. The repertoire was sequenced with immunoSEQ multiplex PCR; TCRdb's copy has only in-frame clones and lacks some. Of 55,000 to 65,000 clones listed, approximately 69% are singletons. This material consisted of blood, taken at baseline. The receptors were gathered from a person aged 25 to 79 with non-small cell lung cancer.

The gene calls are TRBV2 and TRBJ2-7; 8 bases are shared with TRBD1. This CDR3 is 13 amino acids long. V lost 6 bases, J lost 2 bases, and 3 bases stayed unmatched. From germline, CDR1 is SNHLY and CDR2 FYNNEI. The CDR3 bases are TGTGCCAGCAGACAGGGACAGGCCTACGAGCAGTACTTC. It is translated as CASRQGQAYEQYF.

Here the CDR3 DNA reads TGTGCCAGCAGTGAATTAGACGGGGTCTATGGCTACACCTTC. It codes for CASSELDGVYGYTF. The chain combines TRBV25-1 with TRBJ1-2; D not certain. CDR1 is MGHDK, CDR2 SYGVNS, per germline. The CDR3 extends over 14 amino acids. Deletions cut 1 base from V and 4 bases from J, with 10 bases between.

The V gene is TRBV28, the J gene TRBJ2-5; 9 positions match TRBD2. Germline V lookup: CDR1 MDHEN, CDR2 SYDVKM. The CDR3 sequence is 16 residues long. The ends lost 3 bases at V and 1 base at J; junction bases unmatched: 6. As DNA, the CDR3 is TGTGCCAGCAGTTTTGGGCTAGCGGGGACCCAAGAGACCCAGTACTTC. Its protein is CASSFGLAGTQETQYF.

The chain has TRBV6-5 and TRBJ2-4; 8 nucleotides agree with TRBD1. V was pared by 5 bases and J by 15 bases, with 9 bases of the junction left unmatched. The CDR3 extends over 12 amino acids. Germline V gives CDR1 MNHEY, CDR2 SVGAGI. CDR3 sequence (DNA): TGTGCCAGCAGTACACCTCAGGGGGCATCGTACTTC. Protein: CASSTPQGASYF.

V and J are TRBV7-9 and TRBJ1-5; D call uncertain. V was trimmed by 4 bases and J by 9 bases, leaving 13 bases between them. From germline, CDR1 is SEHNR and CDR2 FQNEAQ (reference sequence). The CDR3 length is 13 residues. Here the CDR3 reads CASSYYPEAPQHF. CDR3 coding DNA: TGTGCCAGCAGCTATTACCCCGAGGCGCCCCAGCATTTT.

The chain employs TRBV10-3 and TRBJ2-2; D is undetermined. Germline V gene sequence: CDR1 ENHRY, CDR2 SYGVKD. The CDR3 length is 11 residues. V was trimmed by 10 bases and J by 5 bases, leaving 8 bases between them. This CDR3 is CATHDTGELFF. The CDR3 coding sequence is TGTGCCACTCACGATACCGGGGAGCTGTTTTTT.

The chain couples TRBV7-9 to TRBJ1-5, with a tentative D call TRBD1 (6 bases). The CDR3 is 14 amino acids. Germline CDR1 is SEHNR and CDR2 is FQNEAQ (reference sequence). Trimming removed 1 base at V and 5 bases at J, with 9 bases between. The CDR3 is CASSLGGGDQPQHF. CDR3 nucleotides: TGTGCCAGCAGCTTAGGAGGGGGGGATCAGCCCCAGCATTTT.

V usage is TRBV6-5 and J usage is TRBJ2-7; weak D call: TRBD1 (5 bases). CDR3 length: 13 amino acids. Between the trimmed V and J ends, which lost 8 bases and 3 bases, there was a span of 14 bases. From germline, CDR1 is MNHEY and CDR2 SVGAGI. The CDR3 DNA follows: TGTGCCAGCGGGCGACCCCAGGGCTACGAGCAGTACTTC. Its translation is CASGRPQGYEQYF.

This clone occurred once. The chain couples TRBV30 to TRBJ2-7, with D perhaps TRBD2 (6 bases). The CDR3 has 14 amino acids. The germline V gene has CDR1 GTSNPN and CDR2 SVGIG (reference sequence). V lost 0 bases and J lost 3, with 12 bases in between. The CDR3 here is CAWSVLANHYEQYF. CDR3 bases: TGTGCCTGGAGTGTACTAGCTAACCACTACGAGCAGTACTTC. The full variable domain, rest sourced from reference TRBV30 and TRBJ2-7, is SQTIHQWPATLVQPVGSPLSLECTVEGTSNPNLYWYRQAAGRGLQLLFYSVGIGQISSEVPQNLSASRPQDRQFILSSKKLLLSDSGFYLCAWSVLANHYEQYFGPGTRLTVT.

The chain couples TRBV11-2 to TRBJ1-4; possibly TRBD1 for D (5 bases). V was shortened by 2 bases and J by 0 bases, with 10 bases between the two germline ends. The CDR3 consists of 16 residues. In germline, CDR1 is SGHAT, CDR2 FQNNGV. The CDR3 coding sequence is TGTGCCAGCAGCTTATCTCGACAGACAACTAATGAAAAACTGTTTTTT. Translating it yields CASSLSRQTTNEKLFF.

V usage is TRBV7-9 and J usage is TRBJ2-5; D perhaps matches TRBD1 (6 bases). The length of the CDR3 is 14 residues. Germline-derived CDR1 and CDR2 are SEHNR and FQNEAQ (reference sequence). The V gene lost 6 bases and the J gene lost 5 bases, with 16 bases spanning the gap. CDR3 in DNA: TGTGCCAGCAGTTGGCCAGGGGCAGGGGAGACCCAGTACTTC. Protein product: CASSWPGAGETQYF.

The chain links TRBV19 to TRBJ2-2; no clear D gene. The V end was cut by 5 bases, the J end by 3 bases, with 16 bases between. The CDR3 extends over 16 amino acids. Germline V lookup: CDR1 LNHDA, CDR2 SQIVND (reference sequence). The CDR3 region has the DNA TGTGCCAGTAGTGGTTTGGGGATCCCGTACACCGGGGAGCTGTTTTTT. Protein: CASSGLGIPYTGELFF.

This clone was seen only a few times. V is TRBV4-1 and J is TRBJ2-2; 11 nucleotides align to TRBD2. V dropped 6 bases and J dropped 7; count of bases not matched to a gene: 10. The CDR3 has 16 amino acids. Germline V gene lookup returns CDR1 MGHRA and CDR2 YSYEKL. The CDR3 spells CASRHNSGGAGGELFF. CDR3 in DNA: TGCGCCAGCAGACACAATAGCGGGGGGGCTGGCGGGGAGCTGTTTTTT.

The chain combines TRBV5-1 with TRBJ2-3, with D uncertain. This CDR3 comprises 15 residues. Germline V lookup: CDR1 SGHRS, CDR2 YFSETQ. Trimming shortened V by 1 base and J by 1 base, and 10 bases separated the two germline ends. CDR3 sequence (DNA): TGCGCCAGCAGCTTGTTTAACGTGGGCACAGATACGCAGTATTTT. This gives the protein CASSLFNVGTDTQYF.

The chain combines TRBV7-8 with TRBJ1-1, with TRBD1 matching 11 bases. Germline CDR1 reads SGHVS; CDR2 reads FQNEAQ. The CDR3 has 12 residues. The J segment lost 9 bases and the V segment lost 3 bases, leaving 0 bases of the junction unmatched. CDR3 sequence: CASSLDRGQAFF. The CDR3 DNA reads TGTGCCAGCAGCTTGGACAGGGGGCAAGCTTTCTTT.

The V and J genes are TRBV6-1 and TRBJ2-7, with D possibly matching TRBD1 (5 bases). Germline CDR1 reads MNHNS; CDR2 reads SASEGT. Trimming removed 0 bases at V and 4 bases at J, with 10 bases between. CDR3 size: 14 residues. In DNA, the CDR3 is TGTGCCAGCAGTGAAGCGACAGACCTTTACGAGCAGTACTTC. Translation: CASSEATDLYEQYF.

This chain uses TRBV7-9 with TRBJ1-1; D unresolved. Germline V lookup: CDR1 SEHNR, CDR2 FQNEAQ (reference sequence). The V and J ends lost 3 bases and 7 bases respectively, with 6 bases between them. This CDR3 region has 11 residues. CDR3 DNA sequence: TGTGCCAGCAGCTTTGGTAGTGAAGCTTTCTTT. It is translated as CASSFGSEAFF.

The V gene is TRBV18, the J gene TRBJ1-4, with D perhaps matching TRBD1 (6 bases). This CDR3 region has 14 residues. CDR1 is KGHSH and CDR2 is LQKENI in the germline V gene. Trimming stripped 3 bases from V and 8 bases from J, with 13 bases between. The CDR3 here is CASSPAGQPEKLFF. CDR3 nucleotide sequence: TGTGCCAGCTCACCCGCGGGACAACCGGAAAAACTGTTTTTT.

This chain uses TRBV5-1 with TRBJ1-6; tentative D call: TRBD1 (6 bases). Between the trimmed V and J ends, which lost 4 bases and 8 bases, there was a span of 13 bases. The CDR3 covers 14 residues. Germline CDR1 is SGHRS and CDR2 is YFSETQ. CDR3 protein: CASSQGQTDSPLHF. DNA of the CDR3: TGCGCCAGCAGCCAGGGACAAACCGATTCACCCCTCCACTTT.

This clone was counted only a few times. The genes are TRBV7-9 and TRBJ1-2, with 7 nucleotides matching TRBD1. The germline V gene has CDR1 SEHNR and CDR2 FQNEAQ (reference sequence). V shed 7 bases, J shed 8 bases, and the junction held 7 bases outside the gene matches. The CDR3 extends over 12 amino acids. For the CDR3, the DNA is TGTGCCAGCACCTCCCCAGGGGGGGGCTACACCTTC. Translated: CASTSPGGGYTF. The full variable domain, its missing parts supplied by reference TRBV7-9 and TRBJ1-2, is DTGVSQNPRHKITKRGQNVTFRCDPISEHNRLYWYRQTLGQGPEFLTYFQNEAQLEKSRLLSDRFSAERPKGSFSTLEIQRTEQGDSAMYLCASTSPGGGYTFGSGTRLTVV.

The V and J genes are TRBV5-5 and TRBJ2-7, with TRBD2 matching over 10 bases. Trimming removed 2 bases from V and 4 bases from J; junction bases left unmatched: 15. Germline V gives CDR1 SGHKS, CDR2 YYEKEE (reference sequence). The CDR3 extends over 18 amino acids. The CDR3 sequence is CASSFKVFLAGEGYEQYF. Here the CDR3 DNA reads TGTGCCAGCAGCTTTAAGGTGTTCCTAGCGGGAGAGGGATACGAGCAGTACTTC.

The J gene is TRBJ2-7, the V gene TRBV6-1; TRBD2 aligns across 8 bases. CDR1 MNHNS and CDR2 SASEGT come from the germline V gene. The trim removed 7 bases at V and 4 bases at J, leaving 9 bases unmatched. The CDR3 contains 14 residues. The DNA for the CDR3 is TGTGCCAGCACTGCCGGGGCGGGAGGTTACGAGCAGTACTTC. Translated, it gives CASTAGAGGYEQYF.

This clone has at least ten counts. The rearrangement joins TRBV7-6 to TRBJ2-7; unclear D gene. Germline CDR1 reads SGHVS; CDR2 reads FNYEAQ. V was shortened by 0 bases and J by 7 bases, with 16 bases between the two germline ends. The CDR3 has 15 residues. The CDR3 region is CASSLAASEYGEQYF. CDR3 nucleotide sequence: TGTGCCAGCAGCTTAGCAGCGTCTGAATATGGTGAGCAGTACTTC. The whole variable domain, filled in from reference TRBV7-6 and TRBJ2-7, reads GAGVSQSPRYKVTKRGQDVALRCDPISGHVSLYWYRQALGQGPEFLTYFNYEAQQDKSGLPNDRFSAERPEGSISTLTIQRTEQRDSAMYRCASSLAASEYGEQYFGPGTRLTVT.

This clone was observed a few times. The chain combines TRBV28 with TRBJ1-2; D is undetermined. CDR1 and CDR2 from the germline V gene are MDHEN and SYDVKM. The V and J ends lost 4 bases and 6 bases respectively, with 15 bases between them. The CDR3 is made up of 14 amino acids. The CDR3 DNA reads TGTGCCAGCAGTTCATGGAATTCCTTGGATGGCTACACCTTC. Amino acids: CASSSWNSLDGYTF.

This clone appeared once. The chain is built from TRBV7-9 and TRBJ2-7; no firm D call. V lost 0 bases and J 3 bases, leaving 6 bases between the germline ends. Germline V gives CDR1 SEHNR, CDR2 FQNEAQ (reference sequence). The length of the CDR3 is 13 residues. CDR3 DNA: TGTGCCAGCAGCTTAGCGACCTTCTACGAGCAGTACTTC. It specifies CASSLATFYEQYF.

J is TRBJ2-3 and V is TRBV28; no firm D call. The CDR3 totals 13 residues. The germline V and J ends were trimmed by 4 bases and 2 bases, with 7 bases remaining between them. Germline values: CDR1 MDHEN, CDR2 SYDVKM. The chain's CDR3 is CASSSTDTDTQYF. CDR3 in DNA: TGTGCCAGCAGTTCGACGGACACAGATACGCAGTATTTT.

This clone was counted once. The rearrangement links TRBV19 to TRBJ1-4, with unresolved D. Per germline, CDR1 LNHDA and CDR2 SQIVND (reference sequence). The CDR3 covers 14 residues. The V end lost 3 bases, the J end lost 8 bases, and 13 bases lay between the germline ends. CDR3 nucleotide sequence: TGTGCCAGTAGTATCTTGGGCTTTCGGGAAAAACTGTTTTTT. Translating it yields CASSILGFREKLFF.

CDR3 nucleotide sequence: TGTGCCAGCAGCGTCGGAGATCCAGGGCGGTTCTTC. Translating gives CASSVGDPGRFF. V usage is TRBV7-2 and J usage is TRBJ2-1; D possibly corresponds to TRBD1 (5 bases). Trimming took off 5 bases at V and 15 bases at J, with 17 bases between the two ends. CDR3 size: 12 residues. In germline, CDR1 is SGHTA, CDR2 FQGNSA. The whole variable domain, remainder taken from reference TRBV7-2 and TRBJ2-1, is GAGVSQSPSNKVTEKGKDVELRCDPISGHTALYWYRQSLGQGLEFLIYFQGNSAPDKSGLPSDRFSAERTGGSVSTLTIQRTQQEDSAVYLCASSVGDPGRFFGPGTRLTVL.

The rearrangement joins TRBV29-1 to TRBJ1-2, with a possible D match to TRBD1 (5 bases). Trimming took 3 bases from V and 4 from J, leaving 15 bases between them. The germline V gene encodes CDR1 SQVTM and CDR2 ANQGSEA. This CDR3 is 14 amino acids long. DNA of the CDR3: TGCAGCGTTGACGCTCTCGGGACGGGCTATGGCTACACCTTC. Encoded protein: CSVDALGTGYGYTF.

This chain joins TRBV5-8 and TRBJ1-1, with a possible D match to TRBD1 (6 bases). Germline V gene lookup returns CDR1 SGHTS and CDR2 YDEGEE. V was pared by 4 bases and J by 9 bases, with 13 bases between. This CDR3 comprises 12 residues. DNA of the CDR3: TGTGCCAGCAGCCCCGTGTGGGGGCAAGCTTTCTTT. Residues: CASSPVWGQAFF.

The V call is TRBV16, the J call TRBJ1-2, with TRBD1 matching 7 bases. With 5 bases clipped from V and 8 bases from J, the junction kept 11 bases outside the gene matches. Germline V gives CDR1 KGHSY, CDR2 FQNENV. The CDR3 totals 14 residues. CDR3 amino acids: CASSASRQGGGYTF. The CDR3 DNA reads as TGTGCCAGCAGCGCCTCGAGACAGGGAGGGGGCTACACCTTC.